These 7 T cell receptor beta chains share one sample of origin, sequenced in a study of T-cell reconstitution after alpha-beta-depleted transplantation in children. Researchers prepared the TCRbeta library using unique molecular identifiers, the study reports. TCRdb processed the PCR reads anew with MiXCR; each CDR3 protein has one entry. The sample comprises over 100,000 distinct CDR3 sequences, 9% to 12% of which are singletons, and less than 35% rests with the top ten. This sample comprised PBMCs, obtained before TCRalphabeta/CD19-depleted stem cell transplant. These receptors were obtained from a boy younger than 10 with acute lymphoblastic leukemia, due to receive a stem cell transplant.

This clonotype was observed a handful of times. The chain employs TRBV5-4 and TRBJ1-2; no definite D call. The CDR3 is 13 amino acids. The germline V gene has CDR1 SGHNT and CDR2 YYREEE (reference sequence). The germline V and J ends were trimmed by 4 bases and 4 bases, with 11 bases remaining between them. CDR3: CASSLDRPYGYTF. CDR3 nucleotides: TGTGCCAGCAGCCTTGACCGACCCTATGGCTACACCTTC.

This clonotype was seen repeatedly, ten times or more. This chain connects TRBV12-3 or TRBV12-4 to TRBJ2-1; D unresolved. The CDR3 has 13 residues. Trimming removed 3 bases at V and 4 bases at J, with 7 bases between. CDR3 residues: CASSFRRYNEQFF. The CDR3 DNA reads TGTGCCAGCAGTTTTAGAAGGTACAATGAGCAGTTCTTC.

The table lists this clonotype with many counts. The junction and the germline gene differ at one end; a read error may be behind it. This chain joins TRBV11-2 and TRBJ1-1; 7 nucleotides align to TRBD1. CDR1 SGHAT and CDR2 FQNNGV come from the germline V gene. The length of the CDR3 is 14 residues. Here the CDR3 DNA reads TGTGCCAGCAGCCTAGACAGGGTCGACACTGAAGCTTTCTTT. Translated: CASSLDRVDTEAFF.

In its sample, this clonotype was seen many times. This chain joins TRBV12-3 or TRBV12-4 and TRBJ1-2, with 8 bases lining up with TRBD1. The CDR3 runs to 13 residues. The J segment lost 6 bases and the V segment lost 4 bases, leaving 4 bases of the junction unmatched. The CDR3 reads CASSSWTGNGYTF. CDR3 nucleotide sequence: TGTGCCAGCAGTTCTTGGACAGGGAATGGCTACACCTTC.

This clonotype has a handful of counts. The V gene is TRBV18, the J gene TRBJ2-2; D may be TRBD2 (6 bases). With 4 bases removed from V and 2 bases from J, the gap between germline ends came to 17 bases. The CDR3 loop spans 17 amino acids. Germline V gene data show CDR1 as KGHSH and CDR2 as LQKENI. The CDR3, as DNA: TGTGCCAGCTCACTGGGGATTGGAGGGCCAAACACCGGGGAGCTGTTTTTT. Its translation is CASSLGIGGPNTGELFF.

The V gene is TRBV12-3 or TRBV12-4, the J gene TRBJ2-5, with TRBD1 identical over 7 bases. V gave up 6 bases and J gave up 4 bases; unmatched junction bases: 11. CDR3 length: 15 residues. In DNA form, the CDR3 reads TGTGCCAGCAGCCCGAACAGGGGAGTCGGAGAGACCCAGTACTTC. Its translation: CASSPNRGVGETQYF.

This clonotype appeared a few times. This rearrangement joins TRBV4-1 to TRBJ2-7; D uncertain. This CDR3 has 15 residues. Germline lookup yields CDR1 MGHRA and CDR2 YSYEKL. Between the trimmed V and J ends, which lost 4 bases and 4 bases, there was a span of 17 bases. The CDR3 region has the DNA TGCGCCAGCAGCCCGCGTTCAGGCGGACCGTACGAGCAGTACTTC. It is translated as CASSPRSGGPYEQYF.